The 20 T cell receptor beta chains below all came from one sample that was sequenced in a study of blood T cell repertoires in COVID-19. The assay was immunoSEQ multiplex PCR, and TCRdb's table has in-frame clones only and misses some. The sample gives about 100,000 clones, approximately 88% of which show up once; roughly 4.3% is in the top ten. Sequencing was done on a sample of peripheral blood. These receptors were obtained from a human donor in a cohort sampled during active COVID-19.

DNA for the CDR3: TGTGCCAGCAAACCGGGACTGGGCGCCTACGAGCAGTACTTC. This translates into CASKPGLGAYEQYF. J is TRBJ2-7 and V is TRBV2, with a tentative D call TRBD2 (6 bases). Germline values: CDR1 SNHLY, CDR2 FYNNEI. The CDR3 has 14 amino acids. V was trimmed by 7 bases and J by 2 bases, leaving 15 bases between them.

This chain joins TRBV18 and TRBJ2-1, with 9 bases identical to TRBD1. CDR3 length: 15 residues. CDR1 is KGHSH and CDR2 is LQKENI in the germline V gene. Unmatched junction bases numbered 7, after V lost 5 bases and J lost 5 bases. The CDR3 region is CASSSRDRDDNEQFF. The CDR3 coding sequence is TGTGCCAGCTCAAGCCGGGACAGGGACGACAATGAGCAGTTCTTC.

This chain links TRBV19 with TRBJ1-1, with 7 positions matching TRBD1. After removal of 9 bases from V and 1 base from J, the junction contained 5 bases not matched to a gene. Germline V gives CDR1 LNHDA, CDR2 SQIVND (reference sequence). There are 13 residues in the CDR3. CDR3 DNA: TGTGCCAGCCGGGACAGCCCGAACACTGAAGCTTTCTTT. Its translation: CASRDSPNTEAFF.

The gene calls are TRBV6-2 or TRBV6-3 and TRBJ2-2, with TRBD1 matching 7 bases. Germline V CDR1 and CDR2: MNHEY, SVGEGT. This CDR3 spans 15 amino acids. V lost 0 bases and J lost 3; bases outside the gene matches: 1. The CDR3 protein is CASSYSDRDTGELFF. The CDR3 nucleotides are TGTGCCAGCAGTTACTCTGACAGGGACACCGGGGAGCTGTTTTTT.

The chain joins TRBV3-1 (or the pseudogene TRBV3-2) to TRBJ2-3; possible D gene TRBD2, 6 bases. Per germline, CDR1 LGHDT and CDR2 YNNKEL (reference sequence). V was pared by 4 bases and J by 1 base, with 15 bases between. The CDR3 consists of 16 residues. CDR3 bases: TGTGCCAGCAGCCCGCATGGCGGGATGGGCACAGATACGCAGTATTTT. Its translation is CASSPHGGMGTDTQYF.

V usage is TRBV10-3 and J usage is TRBJ1-1; 7 bases fit TRBD1. V shed 6 bases and J 5 bases; nucleotides not matched to a gene: 9. Germline loops: CDR1 ENHRY, CDR2 SYGVKD. The CDR3 extends over 14 amino acids. The DNA for the CDR3 is TGTGCCATCAGACCGACAGGGCGGGATACTGAAGCTTTCTTT. Translation gives CAIRPTGRDTEAFF.

The CDR3 DNA sequence: TGCGCCAGCAGCACGACAGGGTTCAGCACTGAAGCTTTCTTT. This codes for CASSTTGFSTEAFF. V gene TRBV4-3 combines with J gene TRBJ1-1, with TRBD1 identical over 7 bases. The V gene's germline CDR1 is LGHNA and CDR2 YSLEER. Trimming cost V 5 bases and J 4 bases; bases outside gene matches: 7. The CDR3 extends over 14 amino acids.

The chain carries TRBV9 and TRBJ2-1; tentatively, D is TRBD2 (5 bases). CDR3 length: 16 amino acids. Germline CDR1 is SGDLS and CDR2 is YYNGEE. V was clipped by 7 bases and J by 0 bases, with 17 bases between them. The CDR3 loop is CASPSHRGGSYNEQFF. The DNA of the CDR3 is TGTGCCAGCCCTTCACATAGAGGAGGCTCCTACAATGAGCAGTTCTTC.

This chain joins TRBV27 and TRBJ2-1; possibly TRBD1 for D (6 bases). The germline gives CDR1 MNHEY, CDR2 SMNVEV (reference sequence). The CDR3 is 13 residues long. Trimming stripped 5 bases from V and 6 bases from J, with 11 bases between. CDR3 sequence: CASSHEGGNEQFF. CDR3 bases: TGTGCCAGCAGTCACGAAGGGGGCAATGAGCAGTTCTTC.

This sequence joins TRBV28 and TRBJ2-3; possibly TRBD2 for D (6 bases). Germline V gives CDR1 MDHEN, CDR2 SYDVKM. The CDR3 contains 17 residues. V lost 2 bases and J 3 bases, leaving 18 bases between the germline ends. The CDR3: CASSLGLVRGRTDTQYF. In DNA form, the CDR3 reads TGTGCCAGCAGTTTAGGTCTTGTGCGGGGAAGAACAGATACGCAGTATTTT.

The gene calls are TRBV15 and TRBJ2-1; TRBD2 aligns across 10 bases. The germline gives CDR1 LNHNV, CDR2 YYDKDF (reference sequence). The length of the CDR3 is 16 residues. The ends lost 8 bases at V and 3 bases at J; junction bases unmatched: 10. CDR3 residues: CATGAGGVAGYNEQFF. In nucleotides, the CDR3 is TGTGCCACCGGAGCGGGAGGGGTGGCCGGCTACAATGAGCAGTTCTTC. The entire variable domain, with the rest obtained from reference TRBV15 and TRBJ2-1, is as follows: DAMVIQNPRYQVTQFGKPVTLSCSQTLNHNVMYWYQQKSSQAPKLLFHYYDKDFNNEADTPDNFQSRRPNTSFCFLDIRSPGLGDTAMYLCATGAGGVAGYNEQFFGPGTRLTVL.

A word on this clone: The same CDR3 arises from other DNA sequences in this sample as well. The chain joins TRBV2 to TRBJ2-1; 11 bases map to TRBD2. The CDR3 length is 15 residues. Germline trimming cut 6 bases from V and 1 base from J; bases unmatched to any gene: 2. Germline CDR1 SNHLY, CDR2 FYNNEI. DNA for the CDR3: TGTGCCAGCAGGAGGACTAGCGGGTCCTACAATGAGCAGTTCTTC. Protein sequence: CASRRTSGSYNEQFF.

This clone was observed a few times. The rearrangement joins TRBV5-3 to TRBJ2-3, with a possible D match to TRBD1 (5 bases). TRBV5-3 is classed as an ORF, of uncertain function. V was cut by 0 bases and J by 0 bases, with 8 bases left in between. CDR3 size: 15 residues. In DNA form, the CDR3 reads TGTGCCAGAAGCTTGGGGGGCCCCAGCACAGATACGCAGTATTTT. Translation gives CARSLGGPSTDTQYF.

J is TRBJ1-2 and V is TRBV7-9, with 11 positions matching TRBD1. Losses at the gene ends were 5 bases for V and 2 bases for J; bases not matched to a gene: 7. The CDR3 covers 16 residues. In germline, CDR1 is SEHNR, CDR2 FQNEAQ (reference sequence). CDR3 in amino acids: CASSVGQGAGNYGYTF. Written as DNA, the CDR3 is TGTGCCAGCAGCGTAGGACAGGGGGCGGGCAACTATGGCTACACCTTC.

This clone has only one observation. The chain employs TRBV7-2 and TRBJ2-6; TRBD1 might be the D (6 bases). CDR1 is SGHTA, CDR2 FQGNSA, per germline. Trimming stripped 5 bases from V and 4 bases from J, with 12 bases between. The CDR3 extends over 15 amino acids. CDR3 sequence (DNA): TGTGCCAGCAGCGTAACAGGGCCCGGGGCCAACGTCCTGACTTTC. Protein: CASSVTGPGANVLTF.

The CDR3, as DNA: TGTGCCAGCAGCCCCACCACACATGAGCAGTTCTTC. Translated: CASSPTTHEQFF. The chain combines TRBV7-6 with TRBJ2-1; D call uncertain. This CDR3 has 12 amino acids. V dropped 5 bases and J dropped 8 bases, with 10 bases sitting between them. Germline loops: CDR1 SGHVS, CDR2 FNYEAQ.

The chain joins TRBV3-1 (or the pseudogene TRBV3-2) to TRBJ1-1, with 7 positions matching TRBD1. J gave up 4 bases and V 3 bases, and 8 bases lay outside the gene matches. Germline V gives CDR1 LGHDT, CDR2 YNNKEL (reference sequence). CDR3 length: 15 amino acids. The chain's CDR3 is CASSHSTPGGTEAFF. The DNA for the CDR3 is TGTGCCAGCAGCCACTCAACACCAGGGGGCACTGAAGCTTTCTTT.

The V gene is TRBV5-1, the J gene TRBJ1-2; no firm D call. V was cut by 0 bases and J by 5 bases, with 11 bases left in between. The CDR3 runs to 14 residues. CDR1 and CDR2 (germline): SGHRS, YFSETQ. Here the CDR3 reads CASSLDGGGYGYTF. The CDR3 bases are TGCGCCAGCAGCTTGGACGGCGGAGGATATGGCTACACCTTC.

The chain recombines TRBV2 with TRBJ2-1; D might be TRBD2 (5 bases). The V gene lost 3 bases and the J gene lost 7 bases, with 10 bases spanning the gap. The germline V gene encodes CDR1 SNHLY and CDR2 FYNNEI. This CDR3 is built from 13 residues. The CDR3 here is CASSEERRNEQFF. For the CDR3, the DNA is TGTGCCAGCAGTGAGGAGAGGAGGAATGAGCAGTTCTTC.

The V call is TRBV7-3, the J call TRBJ2-3, with 7 bases aligning to TRBD1. Germline V gives CDR1 SGHTA, CDR2 FQGTGA. The CDR3 has 14 residues. Losses at the gene ends were 5 bases for V and 6 bases for J; bases not matched to a gene: 8. The CDR3 DNA reads as TGTGCCAGCAGCCGTCGACAGGGTGTCGATACGCAGTATTTT. This codes for CASSRRQGVDTQYF.